Sequencing of this T cell receptor beta chain was carried out in a study of cytomegalovirus exposure and HLA in healthy donors. At the level of the study: An early data release held tens of millions of unique TCRs from HLA-typed donors.

As for this clone: Antigen specificity is unknown.

Both 60 Vbeta primers and 13 Jbeta primers went into the PCR. Authors' methods: In a later analysis, about 11 million of 75 million to 85 million unique beta chains occurred in at least two donors. Clones were read by immunoSEQ multiplex PCR, and TCRdb kept only the in-frame ones, dropping some. V, J and clone size are those of that table, while D and trimming were read from the DNA. The sample has around 150,000 clones; about 76% are singletons. V was cut by 5 bases and J by 0 bases, with 13 bases left in between. This CDR3 contains 15 residues. Germline V gives CDR1 SNHLY, CDR2 FYNNEI. Findings of the study overall: For most TCR beta V segments, an earlier analysis put the productive rate at about 87% or about 30% of the time. In a later analysis, a missense DCLRE1C variant was linked to TCR beta V- and J-gene trimming.

Sequencing was carried out using PBMCs. The sequence was obtained from a male donor in good health and CMV-seropositive. V usage is TRBV2 and J usage is TRBJ1-1; weak D call: TRBD1 (5 bases). DNA of the CDR3: TGTGCCAGCAGTATACTGACAGTGTTGAACACTGAAGCTTTCTTT. The encoded protein is CASSILTVLNTEAFF.